This T cell receptor beta chain is drawn from a study of blood T cell repertoires in COVID-19. Overall study: The origin of the acute and convalescent COVID-19 samples was the United States, Italy and Spain. T cells, B-cell-depleted T cells, or PBMCs provided the cDNA or gDNA that served as material.

The CDR3 runs 15 residues. Trimming took 4 bases from V and 3 from J; bases not matched to a gene: 9. Per the germline V gene, CDR1 is SGHRS and CDR2 is YFSETQ. Under the authors' procedure: Counts of nucleated cells, estimated from reference gene primer amplification, were obtained. Profiled with immunoSEQ multiplex PCR; TCRdb holds only in-frame clones, not every one. From that table come the V and J calls and clone size; the DNA was used to work out D and trimming. The sample includes tens of thousands of clones, 80% to 90% of them seen just once. Sample: peripheral blood. This chain connects TRBV5-1 to TRBJ2-5; 7 bases map to TRBD1. The sequence was collected from a man aged 45 to 65 with acute or convalescent COVID-19. DNA for the CDR3: TGCGCCAGCAGCAGGAACTCCGGGACAGAAGAGACCCAGTACTTC. Its protein is CASSRNSGTEETQYF. The whole variable domain, filled in from reference TRBV5-1 and TRBJ2-5, reads KAGVTQTPRYLIKTRGQQVTLSCSPISGHRSVSWYQQTPGQGLQFLFEYFSETQRNKGNFPGRFSGRQFSNSRSEMNVSTLELGDSALYLCASSRNSGTEETQYFGPGTRLLVL.